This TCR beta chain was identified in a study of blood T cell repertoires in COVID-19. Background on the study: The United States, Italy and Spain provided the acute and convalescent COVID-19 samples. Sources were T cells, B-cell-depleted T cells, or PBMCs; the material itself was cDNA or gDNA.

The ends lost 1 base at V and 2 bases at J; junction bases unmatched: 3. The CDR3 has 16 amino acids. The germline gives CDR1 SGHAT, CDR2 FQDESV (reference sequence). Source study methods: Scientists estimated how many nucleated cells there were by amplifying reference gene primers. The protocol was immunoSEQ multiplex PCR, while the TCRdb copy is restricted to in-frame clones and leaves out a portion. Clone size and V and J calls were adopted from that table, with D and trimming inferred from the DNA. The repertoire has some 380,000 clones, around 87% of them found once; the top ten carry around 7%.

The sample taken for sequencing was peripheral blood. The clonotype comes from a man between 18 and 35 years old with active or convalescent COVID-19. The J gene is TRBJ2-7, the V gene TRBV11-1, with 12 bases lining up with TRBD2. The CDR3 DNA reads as TGTGCCAGCAGCTTAGGACTAGCGGGAGATGCCTACGAGCAGTACTTC. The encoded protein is CASSLGLAGDAYEQYF.